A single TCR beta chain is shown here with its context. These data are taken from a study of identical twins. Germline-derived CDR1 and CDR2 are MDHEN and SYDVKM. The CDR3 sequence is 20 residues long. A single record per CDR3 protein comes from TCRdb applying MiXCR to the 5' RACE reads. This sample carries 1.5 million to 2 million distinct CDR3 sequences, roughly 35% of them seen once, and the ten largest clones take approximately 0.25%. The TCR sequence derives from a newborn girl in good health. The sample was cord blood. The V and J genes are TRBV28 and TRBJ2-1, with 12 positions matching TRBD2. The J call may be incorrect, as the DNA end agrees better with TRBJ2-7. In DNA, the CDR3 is TGTGCCAGCAGTTGCCGGTCCGGGACTAGCGGGTGGAGCTCCTACAATGAGCAGTACTTC. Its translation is CASSCRSGTSGWSSYNEQYF.